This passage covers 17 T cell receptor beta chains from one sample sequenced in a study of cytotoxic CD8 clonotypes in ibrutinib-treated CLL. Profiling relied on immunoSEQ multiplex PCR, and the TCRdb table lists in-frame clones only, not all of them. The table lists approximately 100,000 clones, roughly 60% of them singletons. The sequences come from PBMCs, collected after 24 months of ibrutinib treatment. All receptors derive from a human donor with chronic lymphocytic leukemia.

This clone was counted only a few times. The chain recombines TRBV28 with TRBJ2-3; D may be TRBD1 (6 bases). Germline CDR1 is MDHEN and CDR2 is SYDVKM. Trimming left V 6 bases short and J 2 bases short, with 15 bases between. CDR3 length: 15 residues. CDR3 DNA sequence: TGTGCCAGCAGAGGAGTTGGACAGACCACAGATACGCAGTATTTT. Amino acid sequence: CASRGVGQTTDTQYF. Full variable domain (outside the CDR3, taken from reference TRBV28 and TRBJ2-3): DVKVTQSSRYLVKRTGEKVFLECVQDMDHENMFWYRQDPGLGLRLIYFSYDVKMKEKGDIPEGYSVSREKKERFSLILESASTNQTSMYLCASRGVGQTTDTQYFGPGTRLTVL.

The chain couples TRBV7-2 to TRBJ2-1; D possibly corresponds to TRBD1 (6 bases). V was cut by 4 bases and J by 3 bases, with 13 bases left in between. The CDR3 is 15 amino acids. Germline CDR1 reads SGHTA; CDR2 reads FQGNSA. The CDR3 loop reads CASSSGTTLYNEQFF. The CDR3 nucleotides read TGTGCCAGCAGCTCCGGGACAACCCTCTACAATGAGCAGTTCTTC.

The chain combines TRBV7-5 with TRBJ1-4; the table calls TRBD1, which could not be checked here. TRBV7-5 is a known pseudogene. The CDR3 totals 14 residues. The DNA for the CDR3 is TGTGCCAGAAGCTTAGACAGGGGTTGTGAAAAACTGTTTTTT. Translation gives CARSLDRGCEKLFF.

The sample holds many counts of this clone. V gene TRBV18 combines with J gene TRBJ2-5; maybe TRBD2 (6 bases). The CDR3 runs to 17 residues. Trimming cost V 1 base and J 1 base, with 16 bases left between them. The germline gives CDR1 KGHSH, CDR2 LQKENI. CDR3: CASSPRGGPGVQETQYF. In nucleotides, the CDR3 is TGTGCCAGCTCACCACGCGGCGGGCCGGGGGTCCAAGAGACCCAGTACTTC.

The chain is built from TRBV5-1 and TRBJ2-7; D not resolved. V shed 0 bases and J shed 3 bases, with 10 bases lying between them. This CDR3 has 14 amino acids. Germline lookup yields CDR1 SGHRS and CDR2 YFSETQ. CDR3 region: CASSLEGGVYEQYF. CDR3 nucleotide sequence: TGCGCCAGCAGCTTGGAGGGCGGAGTCTACGAGCAGTACTTC.

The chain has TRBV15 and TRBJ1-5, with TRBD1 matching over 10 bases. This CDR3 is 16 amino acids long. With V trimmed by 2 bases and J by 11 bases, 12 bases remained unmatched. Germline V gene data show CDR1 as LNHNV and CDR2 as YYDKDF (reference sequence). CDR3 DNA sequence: TGTGCCACCAGCAGAACGGGACAGGGGACAATCAGGTCCCAGCATTTT. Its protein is CATSRTGQGTIRSQHF.

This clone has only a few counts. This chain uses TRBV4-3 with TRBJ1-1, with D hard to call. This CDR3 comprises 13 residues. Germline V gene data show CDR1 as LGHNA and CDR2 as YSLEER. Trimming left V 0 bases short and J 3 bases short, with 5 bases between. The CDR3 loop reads CASSQDIYTEAFF. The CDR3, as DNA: TGCGCCAGCAGCCAAGATATTTACACTGAAGCTTTCTTT.

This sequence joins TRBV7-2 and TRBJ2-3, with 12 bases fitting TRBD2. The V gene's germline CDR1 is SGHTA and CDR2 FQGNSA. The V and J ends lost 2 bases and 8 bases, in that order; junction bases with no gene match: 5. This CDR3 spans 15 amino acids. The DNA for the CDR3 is TGTGCCAGCAGCTTACTAGCGGGGGGGCCAGGTACGCAGTATTTT. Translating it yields CASSLLAGGPGTQYF.

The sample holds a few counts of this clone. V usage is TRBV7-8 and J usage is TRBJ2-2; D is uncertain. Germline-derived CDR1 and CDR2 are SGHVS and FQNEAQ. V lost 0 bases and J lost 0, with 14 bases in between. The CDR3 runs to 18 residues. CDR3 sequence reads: CASSLAVRTNANTGELFF. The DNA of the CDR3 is TGTGCCAGCAGCTTAGCGGTCAGAACTAACGCGAACACCGGGGAGCTGTTTTTT.

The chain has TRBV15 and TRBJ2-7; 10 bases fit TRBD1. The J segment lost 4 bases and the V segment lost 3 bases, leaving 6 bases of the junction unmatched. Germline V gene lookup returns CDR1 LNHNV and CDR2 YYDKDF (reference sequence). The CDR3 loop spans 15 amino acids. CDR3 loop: CATSRLGQGGYEQYF. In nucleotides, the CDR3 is TGTGCCACCAGCAGGCTCGGACAGGGGGGTTACGAGCAGTACTTC. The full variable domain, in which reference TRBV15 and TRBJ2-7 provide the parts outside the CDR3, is DAMVIQNPRYQVTQFGKPVTLSCSQTLNHNVMYWYQQKSSQAPKLLFHYYDKDFNNEADTPDNFQSRRPNTSFCFLDIRSPGLGDTAMYLCATSRLGQGGYEQYFGPGTRLTVT.

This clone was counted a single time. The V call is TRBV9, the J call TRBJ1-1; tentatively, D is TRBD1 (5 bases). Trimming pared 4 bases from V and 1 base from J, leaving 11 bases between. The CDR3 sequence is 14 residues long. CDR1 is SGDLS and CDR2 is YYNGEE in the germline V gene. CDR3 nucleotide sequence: TGTGCCAGCAGCCCCAAGCAGGGGAACACTGAAGCTTTCTTT. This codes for CASSPKQGNTEAFF.

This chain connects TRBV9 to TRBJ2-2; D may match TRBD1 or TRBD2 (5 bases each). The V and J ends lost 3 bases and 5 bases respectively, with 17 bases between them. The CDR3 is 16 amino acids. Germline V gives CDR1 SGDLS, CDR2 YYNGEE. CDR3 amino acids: CASSARDLWSTGELFF. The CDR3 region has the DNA TGTGCCAGCAGCGCCCGGGACCTCTGGAGTACCGGGGAGCTGTTTTTT.

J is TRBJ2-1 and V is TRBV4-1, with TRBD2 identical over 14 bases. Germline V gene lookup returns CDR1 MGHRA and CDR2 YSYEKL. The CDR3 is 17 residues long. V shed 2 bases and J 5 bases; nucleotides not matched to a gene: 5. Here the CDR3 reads CASSQPGLAGANNEQFF. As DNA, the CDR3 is TGCGCCAGCAGCCAACCGGGACTAGCGGGGGCTAACAATGAGCAGTTCTTC.

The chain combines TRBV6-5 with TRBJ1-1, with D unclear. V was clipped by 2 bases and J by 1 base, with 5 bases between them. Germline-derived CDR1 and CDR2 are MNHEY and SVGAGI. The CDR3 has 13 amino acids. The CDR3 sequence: CASSYKRNTEAFF. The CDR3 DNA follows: TGTGCCAGCAGTTACAAGAGGAACACTGAAGCTTTCTTT.

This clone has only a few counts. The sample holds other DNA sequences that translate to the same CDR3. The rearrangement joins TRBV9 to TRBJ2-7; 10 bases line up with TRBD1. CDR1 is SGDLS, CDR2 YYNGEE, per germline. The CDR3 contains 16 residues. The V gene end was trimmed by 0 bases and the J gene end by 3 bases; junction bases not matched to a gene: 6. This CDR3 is CASSVGSGTGDYEQYF. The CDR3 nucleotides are TGTGCCAGCAGCGTAGGAAGTGGGACAGGGGACTACGAGCAGTACTTC.

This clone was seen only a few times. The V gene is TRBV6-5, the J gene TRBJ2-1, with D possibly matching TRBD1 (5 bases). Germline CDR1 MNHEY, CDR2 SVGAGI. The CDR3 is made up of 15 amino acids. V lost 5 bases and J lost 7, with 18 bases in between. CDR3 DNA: TGTGCCAGCAGTACTGACCTGACAGCTAGGAATGAGCAGTTCTTC. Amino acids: CASSTDLTARNEQFF.

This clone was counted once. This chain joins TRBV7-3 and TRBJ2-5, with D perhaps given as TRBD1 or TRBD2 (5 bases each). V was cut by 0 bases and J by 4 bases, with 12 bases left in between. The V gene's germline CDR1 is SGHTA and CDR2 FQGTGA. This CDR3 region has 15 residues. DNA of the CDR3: TGTGCCAGCAGCTTAACGTTCGGGGCGGCAGAGACCCAGTACTTC. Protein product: CASSLTFGAAETQYF.